This record looks at one TCR beta chain sequence and its context. Assay used: immunoSEQ multiplex PCR; TCRdb lists only in-frame clones, some missing. The repertoire holds roughly 180,000 clones, with roughly 94% as singletons. The record originates from a study of control samples from healthy donors and cancer patients. After removal of 6 bases from V and 4 bases from J, the junction contained 9 bases not matched to a gene. There are 14 residues in the CDR3. Germline assignment: CDR1 SGHKS and CDR2 YYEKEE (reference sequence). The sample taken for sequencing was blood. This chain links TRBV5-5 with TRBJ1-1, with TRBD1 matching 7 bases. The clonotype originates from a woman under 30 in good health. The CDR3 coding sequence is TGTGCCAGCACCAAAGGAGGGGGCGGCACTGAAGCTTTCTTT. The encoded protein is CASTKGGGGTEAFF. The variable domain in full, completed from reference TRBV5-5 and TRBJ1-1, reads DAGVTQSPTHLIKTRGQQVTLRCSPISGHKSVSWYQQVLGQGPQFIFQYYEKEERGRGNFPDRFSARQFPNYSSELNVNALLLGDSALYLCASTKGGGGTEAFFGQGTRLTVV.